This TCR beta chain was sequenced in a study of blood T cell repertoires in COVID-19. TCRdb keeps only in-frame clones here, not all; method: immunoSEQ multiplex PCR. The table shows 300,000 to 500,000 clones, with around nine tenths occurring only once. The sample comprised PBMCs or T cells enriched from blood (not recorded which). The TCR sequence derives from a woman aged 25-40 years with acute COVID-19.

Here the CDR3 reads CASSKHETDRNTIYF. The CDR3 DNA is TGTGCCAGCAGCAAACACGAGACAGATAGGAACACCATATATTTT. The chain combines TRBV3-1 (or the pseudogene TRBV3-2) with TRBJ1-3, with D possibly matching TRBD1 (5 bases). Germline CDR1 is LGHDT and CDR2 is YNNKEL (reference sequence). Trimming took 5 bases from V and 7 from J, leaving 18 bases between them. This CDR3 comprises 15 residues.